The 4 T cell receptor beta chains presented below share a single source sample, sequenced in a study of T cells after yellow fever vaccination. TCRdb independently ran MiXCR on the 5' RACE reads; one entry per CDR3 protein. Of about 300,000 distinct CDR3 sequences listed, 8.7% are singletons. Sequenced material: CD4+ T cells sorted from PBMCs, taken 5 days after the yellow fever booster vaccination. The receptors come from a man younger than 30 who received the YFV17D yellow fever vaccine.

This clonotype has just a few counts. This chain's CDR3 is CASSLFSGELFF. In nucleotides, the CDR3 is TGTGCCAGCAGTCTGTTCTCCGGGGAGCTGTTTTTT. The chain links TRBV7-9 to TRBJ2-2; unclear D gene. CDR1 is SEHNR, CDR2 FQNEAQ, per germline (reference sequence). This CDR3 comprises 12 residues. Trimming shortened V by 6 bases and J by 6 bases, and 8 bases separated the two germline ends.

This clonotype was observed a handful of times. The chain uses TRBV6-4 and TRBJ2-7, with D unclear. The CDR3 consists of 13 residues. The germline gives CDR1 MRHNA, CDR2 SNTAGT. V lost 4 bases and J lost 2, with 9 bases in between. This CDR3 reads CASSGSDAYEQYV. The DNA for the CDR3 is TGTGCCAGCAGTGGCTCTGACGCCTACGAGCAGTACGTC.

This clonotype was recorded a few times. This CDR3 is CASSPQRGTYNSPLHF. The CDR3 DNA follows: TGCGCCAGCAGTCCCCAACGGGGAACCTATAATTCACCCCTCCACTTT. The chain uses TRBV4-1 and TRBJ1-6; D is ambiguous. The CDR3 is 16 residues long. V was shortened by 6 bases and J by 2 bases, with 14 bases between the two germline ends. Germline assignment: CDR1 MGHRA and CDR2 YSYEKL.

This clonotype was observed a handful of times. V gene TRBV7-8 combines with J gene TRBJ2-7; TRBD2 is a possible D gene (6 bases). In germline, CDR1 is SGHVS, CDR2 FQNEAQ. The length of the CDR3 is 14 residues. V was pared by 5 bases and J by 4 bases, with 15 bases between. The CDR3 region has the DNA TGTGCCAGCAGCCCCGGTTGGGGAGGTTACGAGCAGTACTTC. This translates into CASSPGWGGYEQYF.